The 28 T cell receptor beta chains given below trace back to one sample, sequenced in a study of cytomegalovirus exposure and HLA in healthy donors. Here immunoSEQ multiplex PCR was the method, and the copy in TCRdb shows in-frame clones only, minus some. Of about 130,000 clones listed, around 94% are singletons. What was sequenced was PBMCs. These receptors all come from a woman between 18 and 29 years old in good health and CMV-seronegative.

The chain couples TRBV6-5 to TRBJ1-2; 9 nucleotides match TRBD1. CDR3 size: 14 residues. Germline CDR1 and CDR2: MNHEY and SVGAGI. The J segment lost 4 bases and the V segment lost 6 bases, leaving 6 bases of the junction unmatched. The CDR3 loop is CASRGTGISYGYTF. The CDR3 nucleotides read TGTGCCAGCAGAGGGACAGGGATCTCCTATGGCTACACCTTC.

V and J are TRBV20-1 and TRBJ2-5, with no clear D. V was trimmed by 2 bases and J by 2 bases, leaving 3 bases between them. Germline values: CDR1 DFQATT, CDR2 SNEGSKA (reference sequence). The CDR3 runs to 11 residues. The CDR3 sequence: CSARSQETQYF. CDR3 DNA: TGCAGTGCTAGATCTCAAGAGACCCAGTACTTC.

This chain joins TRBV7-9 and TRBJ1-1; tentative D call: TRBD1 (5 bases). V lost 6 bases and J 3 bases, leaving 11 bases between the germline ends. This CDR3 contains 13 residues. The germline gives CDR1 SEHNR, CDR2 FQNEAQ (reference sequence). The CDR3 is CASRNTGYTEAFF. The CDR3 nucleotides read TGTGCCAGCAGAAATACAGGTTACACTGAAGCTTTCTTT.

This chain connects TRBV28 to TRBJ2-3; D is unresolved. The CDR3 covers 12 residues. CDR1 MDHEN and CDR2 SYDVKM come from the germline V gene. With 4 bases removed from V and 2 bases from J, the gap between germline ends came to 4 bases. The CDR3 sequence is CASSSLTDTQYF. CDR3 DNA: TGTGCCAGCAGTTCTCTCACAGATACGCAGTATTTT.

This chain links TRBV5-1 with TRBJ2-4; 7 nucleotides align to TRBD2. V shed 4 bases and J 8 bases; nucleotides not matched to a gene: 12. Germline lookup yields CDR1 SGHRS and CDR2 YFSETQ. This CDR3 is 15 amino acids long. CDR3 sequence (DNA): TGCGCCAGCAGCGGGACTCCGGGGGGAATGGACATTCAGTACTTC. This encodes CASSGTPGGMDIQYF.

This clone has only a few counts. This chain uses TRBV27 with TRBJ1-2, with 8 nucleotides matching TRBD1. Germline loops: CDR1 MNHEY, CDR2 SMNVEV (reference sequence). With 5 bases clipped from V and 8 bases from J, the junction kept 13 bases outside the gene matches. CDR3 length equals 15 residues. Here the CDR3 DNA reads TGTGCCAGCAGTCCTCTCCGGACAGGGAGGAGCGGCTACACCTTC. Residues: CASSPLRTGRSGYTF.

V and J are TRBV5-5 and TRBJ2-7; TRBD2 matches at 13 bases. Germline V gene lookup returns CDR1 SGHKS and CDR2 YYEKEE (reference sequence). With 4 bases clipped from V and 5 bases from J, the junction kept 6 bases outside the gene matches. The CDR3 is 15 residues long. Written as DNA, the CDR3 is TGTGCCAGCAGCGATACCGGGACTAGCGGGGACGAGCAGTACTTC. Residues: CASSDTGTSGDEQYF.

The CDR3 here is CASRTQGADTEAFF. DNA of the CDR3: TGTGCCAGCAGGACGCAGGGGGCGGACACTGAAGCTTTCTTT. V and J are TRBV5-6 and TRBJ1-1; 8 bases agree with TRBD1. Germline lookup yields CDR1 SGHDT and CDR2 YYEEEE. This CDR3 contains 14 residues. After removal of 5 bases from V and 3 bases from J, the junction contained 6 bases not matched to a gene.

The V and J genes are TRBV18 and TRBJ2-7; D is ambiguous. CDR3 length equals 12 residues. The germline V and J ends were trimmed by 6 bases and 0 bases, with 6 bases remaining between them. CDR1 and CDR2 (germline): KGHSH, LQKENI. In DNA form, the CDR3 reads TGTGCCAGCTCCCTAAGCTCCTACGAGCAGTACTTC. It codes for CASSLSSYEQYF.

This chain joins TRBV4-1 and TRBJ1-2; D possibly corresponds to TRBD1 (6 bases). This CDR3 region has 15 residues. V was shortened by 3 bases and J by 1 base, with 12 bases between the two germline ends. Germline CDR1 MGHRA, CDR2 YSYEKL. CDR3 amino acids: CASSHIGQRNYGYTF. The CDR3 nucleotides are TGCGCCAGCAGCCATATTGGACAGCGTAACTATGGCTACACCTTC.

This chain links TRBV27 with TRBJ1-1; 9 nucleotides line up with TRBD1. J gave up 5 bases and V 8 bases, and 6 bases lay outside the gene matches. Germline V gene data show CDR1 as MNHEY and CDR2 as SMNVEV (reference sequence). This CDR3 is 13 amino acids long. The CDR3 DNA is TGTGCCAGCGGAGGACAGGGGTGGACTGAAGCTTTCTTT. Translation gives CASGGQGWTEAFF.

V and J are TRBV13 and TRBJ2-5; the match to TRBD2 covers 8 bases. CDR3 length: 15 residues. J lost 5 bases, V lost 4 bases, and 9 bases had no gene match. The germline gives CDR1 PRHDT, CDR2 FYEKMQ (reference sequence). CDR3 DNA sequence: TGTGCCAGCAGCTATAGGAAGACTAGCGACGAGACCCAGTACTTC. This translates into CASSYRKTSDETQYF.

J is TRBJ2-7 and V is TRBV27, with 8 bases matching TRBD2. Germline V gives CDR1 MNHEY, CDR2 SMNVEV (reference sequence). The CDR3 extends over 17 amino acids. Trimming at V came to 3 bases and at J to 3 bases, leaving 13 bases not matched to a gene. The CDR3 DNA follows: TGTGCCAGCAGTTTGGCGGGGGGCTCTCACGCCTACTACGAGCAGTACTTC. It codes for CASSLAGGSHAYYEQYF.

This clone was detected once. The chain's CDR3 is CASRKTGGTEAFF. In nucleotides, the CDR3 is TGTGCCAGCAGAAAAACCGGGGGTACTGAAGCTTTCTTT. The V gene is TRBV14, the J gene TRBJ1-1, with a tentative D call TRBD1 (5 bases). Trimming shortened V by 6 bases and J by 5 bases, and 13 bases separated the two germline ends. Germline CDR1 SGHDN, CDR2 FVKESK. The CDR3 is 13 amino acids.

The chain couples TRBV2 to TRBJ1-5, with 8 positions matching TRBD1. From germline, CDR1 is SNHLY and CDR2 FYNNEI. V was clipped by 4 bases and J by 5 bases; unmatched bases: 7. CDR3 length equals 15 residues. The CDR3: CASSGGQGSYQPQHF. For the CDR3, the DNA is TGTGCCAGCAGTGGCGGACAGGGCTCCTATCAGCCCCAGCATTTT.

This clone has only one observation. The chain recombines TRBV13 with TRBJ2-7; D may be TRBD1 (5 bases). This CDR3 contains 13 residues. Germline V gene sequence: CDR1 PRHDT, CDR2 FYEKMQ (reference sequence). V lost 5 bases, J lost 8 bases, and 16 bases lay in between. CDR3 DNA: TGTGCCAGCAGCCGCTCAGGGTTGTACAAGCAGTACTTC. Translated, it gives CASSRSGLYKQYF.

The rearrangement links TRBV14 to TRBJ2-5; D is perhaps TRBD2 (7 bases). V shed 1 base and J shed 5 bases, with 11 bases lying between them. The CDR3 is 14 residues long. CDR1 is SGHDN and CDR2 is FVKESK in the germline V gene. CDR3 amino acids: CASSQVGGAETQYF. The CDR3 DNA sequence: TGTGCCAGCAGCCAAGTAGGGGGGGCGGAGACCCAGTACTTC.

This chain joins TRBV19 and TRBJ2-5; tentatively, D is TRBD1 (5 bases). Germline CDR1 and CDR2: LNHDA and SQIVND (reference sequence). V lost 5 bases, J lost 1 base, and 14 bases lay in between. The CDR3 extends over 15 amino acids. The CDR3, as DNA: TGTGCCAGTAGTCCAACAGGACACCCCCAAGAGACCCAGTACTTC. Translation gives CASSPTGHPQETQYF.

The chain couples TRBV5-6 to TRBJ1-4; TRBD1 might be the D (5 bases). The CDR3 sequence is 15 residues long. Germline values: CDR1 SGHDT, CDR2 YYEEEE. V dropped 4 bases and J dropped 8 bases, with 18 bases sitting between them. CDR3 protein: CASSPGGSPEEKLFF. The CDR3 DNA follows: TGTGCCAGCAGCCCGGGGGGGAGTCCCGAGGAAAAACTGTTTTTT. Full variable domain (remainder filled in from reference TRBV5-6 and TRBJ1-4): DAGVTQSPTHLIKTRGQQVTLRCSPKSGHDTVSWYQQALGQGPQFIFQYYEEEERQRGNFPDRFSGHQFPNYSSELNVNALLLGDSALYLCASSPGGSPEEKLFFGSGTQLSVL.

The rearrangement joins TRBV9 to TRBJ2-2, with 7 bases lining up with TRBD2. This CDR3 is built from 16 residues. The ends lost 0 bases at V and 6 bases at J; junction bases unmatched: 8. Germline CDR1 and CDR2: SGDLS and YYNGEE. Written as DNA, the CDR3 is TGTGCCAGCAGCGTAGGGGCTGGGAGGGCCGCCGGGGAGCTGTTTTTT. Its translation is CASSVGAGRAAGELFF. Using reference TRBV9 and TRBJ2-2 for the parts outside the CDR3, the full variable domain is DSGVTQTPKHLITATGQRVTLRCSPRSGDLSVYWYQQSLDQGLQFLIQYYNGEERAKGNILERFSAQQFPDLHSELNLSSLELGDSALYFCASSVGAGRAAGELFFGEGSRLTVL.

The chain employs TRBV6-1 and TRBJ2-7, with D tentatively TRBD2 (6 bases). CDR1 is MNHNS and CDR2 is SASEGT in the germline V gene. The CDR3 is 15 residues long. Trimming pared 4 bases from V and 3 bases from J, leaving 16 bases between. CDR3 in DNA: TGTGCCAGCAGTGGCCGTGGGGACTCCCGCTACGAGCAGTACTTC. It yields the protein CASSGRGDSRYEQYF.

This chain joins TRBV28 and TRBJ2-7; 9 bases align to TRBD1. This CDR3 has 14 amino acids. With V trimmed by 4 bases and J by 6 bases, 7 bases remained unmatched. CDR1 is MDHEN, CDR2 SYDVKM, per germline. The DNA of the CDR3 is TGTGCCAGCAGTTCCCCGGGACAGGGCTCCGAGCAGTACTTC. It yields the protein CASSSPGQGSEQYF.

V is TRBV28 and J is TRBJ1-1, with a weak D call TRBD1 (6 bases). The CDR3 covers 14 residues. V lost 6 bases and J 1 base, leaving 12 bases between the germline ends. The V gene's germline CDR1 is MDHEN and CDR2 SYDVKM. The CDR3 is CASRTDRRNTEAFF. The CDR3 nucleotides are TGTGCCAGCAGGACTGACAGGAGGAACACTGAAGCTTTCTTT.

The chain employs TRBV30 and TRBJ1-5, with D possibly TRBD1 on 5 matching bases. Per germline, CDR1 GTSNPN and CDR2 SVGIG (reference sequence). CDR3 length: 13 amino acids. The germline V and J ends were trimmed by 2 bases and 3 bases, with 8 bases remaining between them. This chain's CDR3 is CAWSRGFNQPQHF. CDR3 DNA sequence: TGTGCCTGGAGTAGGGGCTTCAATCAGCCCCAGCATTTT.

V is TRBV23-1 and J is TRBJ2-7; TRBD2 matches at 11 bases. TRBV23-1 is an ORF, with its function uncertain. V shed 2 bases, J shed 5 bases, and the junction held 8 bases outside the gene matches. The CDR3 length is 16 residues. In DNA form, the CDR3 reads TGCGCCAGCAGTCAAAGTAGCGGGAGGGAGCTCGACGAGCAGTACTTC. The encoded protein is CASSQSSGRELDEQYF.

Comments on this clone: One end of the junction fails to match germline, which may point to a read error. This chain joins TRBV7-9 and TRBJ2-2; D is uncertain. CDR1 SEHNR and CDR2 FQNEAQ come from the germline V gene (reference sequence). CDR3 length: 14 amino acids. The CDR3 protein is CASTLGENTGELFF. The CDR3 DNA is TGTGCCAGCACCTTAGGAGAGAACACCGGGGAGCTGTTTTTT.

The rearrangement uses TRBV9 and TRBJ2-5, with 7 bases that match TRBD1. Germline CDR1 SGDLS, CDR2 YYNGEE. Trimming took 5 bases from V and 1 from J; bases not matched to a gene: 5. The CDR3 is 14 amino acids. The CDR3 DNA reads TGTGCCAGCAGTGGGGGACAGATCCAAGAGACCCAGTACTTC. Its translation is CASSGGQIQETQYF.

V gene TRBV7-9 combines with J gene TRBJ1-2; 8 nucleotides align to TRBD1. The CDR3 length is 14 residues. Unmatched junction bases numbered 6, after V lost 2 bases and J lost 7 bases. The V gene's germline CDR1 is SEHNR and CDR2 FQNEAQ (reference sequence). CDR3 nucleotide sequence: TGTGCCAGCAGCTTACAGGGGGCAGTAGGTGGCTACACCTTC. It is translated as CASSLQGAVGGYTF.